Shown below are 27 T cell receptor beta chains from a single sample sequenced in a study of cytomegalovirus exposure and HLA in healthy donors. Profiled with immunoSEQ multiplex PCR; TCRdb holds only in-frame clones, not every one. The table records about 120,000 clones, under 90% of them present only once. Sequenced material: PBMCs. These receptor sequences come from a woman under 30 in good health and CMV-seronegative.

This clone was counted between two and nine times. This chain joins TRBV1 and TRBJ1-2; the tabulated D call, TRBD1, remains unverified against the DNA. TRBV1 is a pseudogene locus. The CDR3 contains 15 residues. The chain's CDR3 is CTSSQGDRANYGYTF. CDR3 coding DNA: TGCACCAGCAGCCAAGGGGACAGGGCTAACTATGGCTACACCTTC.

The genes are TRBV6-5 and TRBJ2-7; 10 bases fit TRBD1. Germline V gives CDR1 MNHEY, CDR2 SVGAGI. V lost 7 bases to trimming and J lost 5 bases; unmatched junction nucleotides: 5. This CDR3 is built from 13 residues. For the CDR3, the DNA is TGTGCCAGCATTCGGACAGGGGGAGACGAGCAGTACTTC. Translating it yields CASIRTGGDEQYF.

The chain recombines TRBV12-1 with TRBJ1-1. TRBV12-1 is designated a pseudogene. CDR3 length: 20 residues. CDR3 nucleotide sequence: TGTGCCAGCAGCTTTGCGGCGTTTACGGTCCGGGGGCGGGAGGGCACTGAAGCTTTCTTT. This encodes CASSFAAFTVRGREGTEAFF.

This chain links TRBV4-1 with TRBJ2-1; possibly TRBD2 for D (6 bases). Trimming removed 4 bases at V and 4 bases at J, with 17 bases between. Germline assignment: CDR1 MGHRA and CDR2 YSYEKL. The CDR3 has 16 residues. The CDR3 is CASSRRTGTAYNEQFF. The DNA of the CDR3 is TGCGCCAGCAGCCGAAGGACCGGGACTGCATACAATGAGCAGTTCTTC.

J is TRBJ1-2 and V is TRBV6-4; TRBD1 might be the D (5 bases). The CDR3 sequence is 14 residues long. Trimming took 6 bases from V and 2 from J, leaving 13 bases between them. Germline values: CDR1 MRHNA, CDR2 SNTAGT. DNA of the CDR3: TGTGCCAGCAGCAACCGTTGGACAAACTATGGCTACACCTTC. It specifies CASSNRWTNYGYTF.

V usage is TRBV18 and J usage is TRBJ2-7; D remains ambiguous. With 2 bases removed from V and 2 bases from J, the gap between germline ends came to 10 bases. CDR3 length: 14 amino acids. CDR1 and CDR2 from the germline V gene are KGHSH and LQKENI. The CDR3 is CASSPRGITYEQYF. The CDR3 coding sequence is TGTGCCAGCTCACCAAGAGGCATTACCTACGAGCAGTACTTC.

The rearrangement links TRBV19 to TRBJ1-2; TRBD1 aligns across 8 bases. Germline V gene data show CDR1 as LNHDA and CDR2 as SQIVND (reference sequence). The CDR3 extends over 12 amino acids. The V segment lost 6 bases and the J segment 8 bases; nucleotides outside the gene matches: 5. CDR3 sequence: CASRHPGGGYTF. In DNA form, the CDR3 reads TGTGCCAGTAGACACCCAGGGGGCGGCTACACCTTC.

The chain recombines TRBV27 with TRBJ1-1, with D uncertain. Germline-derived CDR1 and CDR2 are MNHEY and SMNVEV (reference sequence). The CDR3 has 14 amino acids. Trimming took off 6 bases at V and 1 base at J, with 12 bases between the two ends. Here the CDR3 reads CASSYIEENTEAFF. As DNA, the CDR3 is TGTGCCAGCAGCTACATAGAGGAGAACACTGAAGCTTTCTTT.

The V and J genes are TRBV5-1 and TRBJ2-1; 9 nucleotides agree with TRBD1. Per the germline V gene, CDR1 is SGHRS and CDR2 is YFSETQ. The CDR3 totals 15 residues. V dropped 4 bases and J dropped 4; count of bases not matched to a gene: 6. This chain's CDR3 is CASSPGDRDYNEQFF. As DNA, the CDR3 is TGCGCCAGCAGCCCGGGGGACAGGGATTACAATGAGCAGTTCTTC.

The gene calls are TRBV5-1 and TRBJ2-7, with D possibly being TRBD1 (5 bases). This CDR3 is 15 amino acids long. From germline, CDR1 is SGHRS and CDR2 YFSETQ. V was cut by 1 base and J by 2 bases, with 13 bases left in between. CDR3 nucleotide sequence: TGCGCCAGCAGCTTGTATCCCAGGACACCCTACGAGCAGTACTTC. It codes for CASSLYPRTPYEQYF.

The chain is built from TRBV11-2 and TRBJ1-4; D gene uncertain. Germline loops: CDR1 SGHAT, CDR2 FQNNGV. The V end lost 0 bases, the J end lost 0 bases, and 14 bases lay between the germline ends. The CDR3 has 18 amino acids. The DNA of the CDR3 is TGTGCCAGCAGCTTAGATTTCGTCCAGGATCCAACTAATGAAAAACTGTTTTTT. Residues: CASSLDFVQDPTNEKLFF. Drawing the rest from reference TRBV11-2 and TRBJ1-4, the complete variable domain is EAGVAQSPRYKIIEKRQSVAFWCNPISGHATLYWYQQILGQGPKLLIQFQNNGVVDDSQLPKDRFSAERLKGVDSTLKIQPAKLEDSAVYLCASSLDFVQDPTNEKLFFGSGTQLSVL.

The chain has TRBV7-2 and TRBJ2-3, with TRBD1 matching 9 bases. Germline V CDR1 and CDR2: SGHTA, FQGNSA. The junction had 5 bases not matched to a gene; V was cut back by 3 bases and J by 1 base. There are 16 residues in the CDR3. The CDR3 coding sequence is TGTGCCAGCAGCTTCCGGACAGGGGCCGGCACAGATACGCAGTATTTT. It translates to CASSFRTGAGTDTQYF.

The chain joins TRBV7-9 to TRBJ2-1, with 7 bases that match TRBD2. V was clipped by 1 base and J by 3 bases; unmatched bases: 6. The CDR3 is 16 amino acids. CDR1 and CDR2 from the germline V gene are SEHNR and FQNEAQ (reference sequence). CDR3 DNA: TGTGCCAGCAGCTTAGAAGCGGGGATCTTCTACAATGAGCAGTTCTTC. Protein: CASSLEAGIFYNEQFF. The variable domain in full, with the rest retrieved from reference TRBV7-9 and TRBJ2-1, is DTGVSQNPRHKITKRGQNVTFRCDPISEHNRLYWYRQTLGQGPEFLTYFQNEAQLEKSRLLSDRFSAERPKGSFSTLEIQRTEQGDSAMYLCASSLEAGIFYNEQFFGPGTRLTVL.

V is TRBV2 and J is TRBJ1-1, with no clear D. The CDR3 is 13 residues long. With 7 bases removed from V and 4 bases from J, the gap between germline ends came to 13 bases. CDR1 SNHLY and CDR2 FYNNEI come from the germline V gene. In DNA form, the CDR3 reads TGTGCCAGCAAGGCGGAGGACCTCACTGAAGCTTTCTTT. As protein: CASKAEDLTEAFF.

This chain links TRBV9 with TRBJ2-1; TRBD2 agrees at 7 bases. The trim removed 0 bases at V and 7 bases at J, leaving 10 bases unmatched. Per germline, CDR1 SGDLS and CDR2 YYNGEE. This CDR3 region has 16 residues. The CDR3 reads CASSVGGRALPNEQFF. In DNA form, the CDR3 reads TGTGCCAGCAGCGTAGGAGGGAGGGCCCTCCCGAATGAGCAGTTCTTC.

In this sample, this clone turned up a few times. CDR3 residues: CASSLEGSLPGSYNEQFF. The CDR3 nucleotides read TGTGCCAGCAGCTTAGAAGGATCTCTCCCAGGATCCTACAATGAGCAGTTCTTC. The J gene is TRBJ2-1, the V gene TRBV13; no clear D. The CDR3 covers 18 residues. Trimming cost V 1 base and J 1 base, with 17 bases left between them. Germline values: CDR1 PRHDT, CDR2 FYEKMQ (reference sequence).

The CDR3 is CASTPTGPAETQYF. CDR3 sequence (DNA): TGTGCCAGCACCCCAACAGGTCCGGCAGAGACCCAGTACTTC. This sequence joins TRBV27 and TRBJ2-5, with D possibly matching TRBD1 (5 bases). CDR1 MNHEY and CDR2 SMNVEV come from the germline V gene (reference sequence). The V gene lost 7 bases and the J gene lost 4 bases, with 16 bases spanning the gap. The CDR3 extends over 14 amino acids.

The V call is TRBV11-2, the J call TRBJ2-2; D might be TRBD1 (6 bases). Trimming removed 7 bases at V and 0 bases at J, with 15 bases between. CDR1 is SGHAT and CDR2 is FQNNGV in the germline V gene. CDR3 length equals 16 residues. The CDR3 is CASNTQGRTNTGELFF. CDR3 bases: TGTGCCAGCAATACACAGGGACGTACGAACACCGGGGAGCTGTTTTTT.

The V gene is TRBV5-4, the J gene TRBJ2-7; 11 bases map to TRBD2. Germline loops: CDR1 SGHNT, CDR2 YYREEE (reference sequence). The CDR3 spans 15 residues. V lost 2 bases and J lost 12; bases outside the gene matches: 13. CDR3 DNA: TGTGCCAGCAGCTTCGGGGGTCTAGCGGGAGGATGGCGGTACTTC. This sequence encodes CASSFGGLAGGWRYF.

The rearrangement links TRBV5-1 to TRBJ1-5; D is unclear. The CDR3 has 15 amino acids. CDR1 is SGHRS, CDR2 YFSETQ, per germline. V was cut by 0 bases and J by 1 base, with 8 bases left in between. The CDR3 DNA reads TGCGCCAGCAGCTTGGATTTCCAGAGCAATCAGCCCCAGCATTTT. It specifies CASSLDFQSNQPQHF.

The rearrangement uses TRBV27 and TRBJ1-1; D not certain. Trimming removed 6 bases from V and 0 bases from J, with 23 bases in between. Germline V gene lookup returns CDR1 MNHEY and CDR2 SMNVEV (reference sequence). The CDR3 length is 18 residues. The CDR3 loop reads CASSLMGILKPLNTEAFF. CDR3 DNA sequence: TGTGCCAGCAGCCTCATGGGCATTCTAAAACCCTTGAACACTGAAGCTTTCTTT.

This chain connects TRBV6-5 to TRBJ2-7, with TRBD1 matching 7 bases. In germline, CDR1 is MNHEY, CDR2 SVGAGI. The CDR3 consists of 13 residues. J gave up 0 bases and V 8 bases, and 4 bases lay outside the gene matches. The DNA for the CDR3 is TGTGCCAGCCTCGACAGGGACTCCTACGAGCAGTACTTC. It specifies CASLDRDSYEQYF.

This sequence joins TRBV19 and TRBJ1-5; D is uncertain. From germline, CDR1 is LNHDA and CDR2 SQIVND (reference sequence). The CDR3 is 15 residues long. V shed 6 bases and J shed 1 base, with 13 bases lying between them. CDR3 sequence: CASRAPGGSNQPQHF. In DNA form, the CDR3 reads TGTGCCAGTAGGGCACCTGGAGGGAGCAATCAGCCCCAGCATTTT.

J is TRBJ2-5 and V is TRBV5-4, with TRBD1 matching over 7 bases. Trimming took 4 bases from V and 5 from J; bases not matched to a gene: 17. The CDR3 covers 17 residues. The germline V gene has CDR1 SGHNT and CDR2 YYREEE (reference sequence). The CDR3 nucleotides read TGTGCCAGCAGCCTAACTAACAGGGGACCGGAGGCGGAGACCCAGTACTTC. Protein sequence: CASSLTNRGPEAETQYF.

The chain links TRBV6-6 to TRBJ2-1; D ambiguous. Per germline, CDR1 MNHNY and CDR2 SVGAGI (reference sequence). This CDR3 has 12 residues. V dropped 3 bases and J dropped 7 bases, with 7 bases sitting between them. The CDR3 nucleotides are TGTGCCAGCAGTTATGGAGATAATGAGCAGTTCTTC. Its protein is CASSYGDNEQFF.

The chain employs TRBV7-9 and TRBJ2-7, with 11 bases identical to TRBD2. The ends lost 5 bases at V and 4 bases at J; junction bases unmatched: 10. Germline V CDR1 and CDR2: SEHNR, FQNEAQ (reference sequence). This CDR3 spans 16 amino acids. The CDR3 region is CASSHTGTSGIYEQYF. CDR3 nucleotide sequence: TGTGCCAGCAGCCACACCGGGACTAGCGGAATATACGAGCAGTACTTC.

The rearrangement links TRBV6-1 to TRBJ2-3; D is unclear. From germline, CDR1 is MNHNS and CDR2 SASEGT. V lost 3 bases, J lost 4 bases, and 14 bases lay in between. This CDR3 has 15 residues. CDR3 DNA sequence: TGTGCCAGCAGTGATGATCGGAGTTCCGCAGATACGCAGTATTTT. Amino acids: CASSDDRSSADTQYF.